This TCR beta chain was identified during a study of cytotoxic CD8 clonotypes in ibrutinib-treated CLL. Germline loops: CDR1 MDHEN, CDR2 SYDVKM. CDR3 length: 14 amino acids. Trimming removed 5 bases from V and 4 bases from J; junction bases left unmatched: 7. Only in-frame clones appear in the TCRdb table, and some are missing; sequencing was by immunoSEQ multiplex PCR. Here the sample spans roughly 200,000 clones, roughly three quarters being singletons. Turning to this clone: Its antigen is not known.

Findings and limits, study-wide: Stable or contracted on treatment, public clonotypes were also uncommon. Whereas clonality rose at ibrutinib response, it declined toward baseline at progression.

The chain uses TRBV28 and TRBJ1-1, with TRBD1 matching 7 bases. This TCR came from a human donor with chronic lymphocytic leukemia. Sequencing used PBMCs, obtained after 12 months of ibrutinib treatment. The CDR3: CASSQGRGSTEAFF. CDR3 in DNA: TGTGCCAGCAGTCAGGGCAGGGGGAGCACTGAAGCTTTCTTT.